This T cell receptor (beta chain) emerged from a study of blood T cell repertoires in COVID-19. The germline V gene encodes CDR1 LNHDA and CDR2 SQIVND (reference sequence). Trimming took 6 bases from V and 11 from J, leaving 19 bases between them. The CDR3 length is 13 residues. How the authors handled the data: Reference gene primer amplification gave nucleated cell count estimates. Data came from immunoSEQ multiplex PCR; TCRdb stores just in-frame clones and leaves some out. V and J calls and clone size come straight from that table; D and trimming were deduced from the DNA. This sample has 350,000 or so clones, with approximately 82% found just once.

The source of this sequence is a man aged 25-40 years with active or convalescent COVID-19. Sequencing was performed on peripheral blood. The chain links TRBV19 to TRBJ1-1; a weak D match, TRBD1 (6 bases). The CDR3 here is CASSIDPARGAFF. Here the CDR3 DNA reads TGTGCCAGTAGCATTGACCCCGCTAGGGGGGCTTTCTTT.